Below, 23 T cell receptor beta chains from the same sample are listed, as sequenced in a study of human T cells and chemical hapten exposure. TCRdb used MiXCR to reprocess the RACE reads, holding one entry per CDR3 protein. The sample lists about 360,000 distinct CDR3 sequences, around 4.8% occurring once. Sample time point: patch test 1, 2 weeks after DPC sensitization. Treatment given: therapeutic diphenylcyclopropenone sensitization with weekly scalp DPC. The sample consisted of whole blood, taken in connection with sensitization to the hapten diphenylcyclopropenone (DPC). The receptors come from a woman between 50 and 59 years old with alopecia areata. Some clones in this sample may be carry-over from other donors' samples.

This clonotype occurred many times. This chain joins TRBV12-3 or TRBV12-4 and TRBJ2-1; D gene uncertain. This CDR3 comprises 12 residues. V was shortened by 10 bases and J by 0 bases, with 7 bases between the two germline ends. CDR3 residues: CATLSSYNEQFF. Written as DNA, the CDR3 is TGTGCCACTCTAAGCTCCTACAATGAGCAGTTCTTC.

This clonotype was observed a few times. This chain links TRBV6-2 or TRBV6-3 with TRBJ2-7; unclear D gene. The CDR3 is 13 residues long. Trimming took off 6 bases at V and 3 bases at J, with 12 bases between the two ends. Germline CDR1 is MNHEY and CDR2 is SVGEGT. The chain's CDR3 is CASRTQELYEQYF. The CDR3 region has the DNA TGTGCCAGCAGAACGCAGGAGCTCTACGAGCAGTACTTC.

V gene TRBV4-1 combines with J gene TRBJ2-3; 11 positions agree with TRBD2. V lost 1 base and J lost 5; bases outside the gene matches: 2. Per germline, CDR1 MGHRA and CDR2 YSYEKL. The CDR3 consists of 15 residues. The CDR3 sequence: CASSQVAGGQDTQYF. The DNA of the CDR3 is TGCGCCAGCAGCCAAGTAGCGGGGGGGCAAGATACGCAGTATTTT.

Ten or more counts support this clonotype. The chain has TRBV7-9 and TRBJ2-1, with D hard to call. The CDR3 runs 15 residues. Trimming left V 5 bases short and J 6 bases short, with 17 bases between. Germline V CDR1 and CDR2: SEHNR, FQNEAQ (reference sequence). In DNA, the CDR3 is TGTGCCAGCAGCGCAGGAGCTAGATTGACCAATGAGCAGTTCTTC. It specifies CASSAGARLTNEQFF.

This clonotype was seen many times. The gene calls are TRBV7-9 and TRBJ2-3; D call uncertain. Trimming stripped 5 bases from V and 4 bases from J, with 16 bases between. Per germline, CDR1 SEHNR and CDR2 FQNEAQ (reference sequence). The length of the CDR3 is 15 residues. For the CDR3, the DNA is TGTGCCAGCAGCCATCCCCTCGCCAGGCCAGATACGCAGTATTTT. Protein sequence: CASSHPLARPDTQYF. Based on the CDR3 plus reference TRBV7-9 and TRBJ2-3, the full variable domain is DTGVSQNPRHKITKRGQNVTFRCDPISEHNRLYWYRQTLGQGPEFLTYFQNEAQLEKSRLLSDRFSAERPKGSFSTLEIQRTEQGDSAMYLCASSHPLARPDTQYFGPGTRLTVL.

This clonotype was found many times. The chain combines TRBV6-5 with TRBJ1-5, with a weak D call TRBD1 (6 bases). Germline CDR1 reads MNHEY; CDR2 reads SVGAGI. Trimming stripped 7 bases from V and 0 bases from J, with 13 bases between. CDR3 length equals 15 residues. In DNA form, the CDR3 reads TGTGCCAGCAAAGCCGGACAGTATAGCAATCAGCCCCAGCATTTT. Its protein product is CASKAGQYSNQPQHF.

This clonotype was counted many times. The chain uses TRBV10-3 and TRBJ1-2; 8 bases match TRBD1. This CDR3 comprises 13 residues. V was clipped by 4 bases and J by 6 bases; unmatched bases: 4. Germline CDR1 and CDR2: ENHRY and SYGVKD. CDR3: CAISGTGRDGYTF. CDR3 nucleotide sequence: TGTGCCATCAGTGGGACAGGGAGGGATGGCTACACCTTC.

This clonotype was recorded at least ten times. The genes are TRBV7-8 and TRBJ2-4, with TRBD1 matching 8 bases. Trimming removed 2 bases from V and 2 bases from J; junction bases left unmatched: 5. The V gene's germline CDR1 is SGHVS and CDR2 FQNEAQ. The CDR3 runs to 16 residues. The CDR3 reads CASSLSRGLTKNIQYF. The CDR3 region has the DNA TGTGCCAGCAGCTTAAGCAGGGGGCTGACCAAAAACATTCAGTACTTC. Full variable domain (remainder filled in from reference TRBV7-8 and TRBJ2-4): GAGVSQSPRYKVAKRGQDVALRCDPISGHVSLFWYQQALGQGPEFLTYFQNEAQLDKSGLPSDRFFAERPEGSVSTLKIQRTQQEDSAVYLCASSLSRGLTKNIQYFGAGTRLSVL.

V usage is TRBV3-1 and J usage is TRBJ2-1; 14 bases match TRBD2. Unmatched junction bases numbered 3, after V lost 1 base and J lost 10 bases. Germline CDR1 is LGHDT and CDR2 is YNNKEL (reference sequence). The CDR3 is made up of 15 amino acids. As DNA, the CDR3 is TGTGCCAGCAGCCAAGCCGGGACTAGCGGGGGAGAGCAGTTCTTC. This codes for CASSQAGTSGGEQFF.

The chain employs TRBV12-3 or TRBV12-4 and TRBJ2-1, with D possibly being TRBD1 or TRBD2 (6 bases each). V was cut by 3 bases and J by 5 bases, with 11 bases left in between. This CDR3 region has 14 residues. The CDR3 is CASSFAGHHNEQFF. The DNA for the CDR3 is TGTGCCAGCAGTTTTGCGGGACATCACAATGAGCAGTTCTTC.

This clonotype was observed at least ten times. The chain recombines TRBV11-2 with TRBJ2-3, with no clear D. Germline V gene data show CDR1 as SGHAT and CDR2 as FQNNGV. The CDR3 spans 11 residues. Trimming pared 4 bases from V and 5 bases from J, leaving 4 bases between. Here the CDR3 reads CASSWGDTQYF. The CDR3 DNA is TGTGCCAGCAGCTGGGGAGATACGCAGTATTTT.

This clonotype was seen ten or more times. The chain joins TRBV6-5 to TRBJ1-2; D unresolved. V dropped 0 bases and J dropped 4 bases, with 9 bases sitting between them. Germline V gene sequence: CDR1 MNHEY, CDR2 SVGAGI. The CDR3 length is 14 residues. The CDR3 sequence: CASSYSSRVYGYTF. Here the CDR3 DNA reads TGTGCCAGCAGTTACTCGTCCAGAGTCTATGGCTACACCTTC.

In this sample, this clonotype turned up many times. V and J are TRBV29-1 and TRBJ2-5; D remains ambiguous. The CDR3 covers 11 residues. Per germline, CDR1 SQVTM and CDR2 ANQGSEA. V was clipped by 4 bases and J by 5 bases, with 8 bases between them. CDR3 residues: CSVVRSETQYF. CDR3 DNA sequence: TGCAGCGTTGTAAGGAGCGAGACCCAGTACTTC.

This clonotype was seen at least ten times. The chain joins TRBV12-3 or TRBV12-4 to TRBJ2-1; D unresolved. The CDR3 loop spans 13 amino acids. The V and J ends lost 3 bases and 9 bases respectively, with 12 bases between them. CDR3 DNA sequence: TGTGCCAGCAGTTTTCCCCTGGACCGTGAGCAGTTCTTC. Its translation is CASSFPLDREQFF.

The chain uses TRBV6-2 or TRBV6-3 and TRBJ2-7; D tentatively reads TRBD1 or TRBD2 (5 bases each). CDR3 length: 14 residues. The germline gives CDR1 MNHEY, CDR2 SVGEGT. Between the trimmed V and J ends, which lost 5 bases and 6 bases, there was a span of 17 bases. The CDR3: CASSPTGIGAEQYF. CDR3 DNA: TGTGCCAGCAGTCCAACCGGGATCGGGGCCGAGCAGTACTTC.

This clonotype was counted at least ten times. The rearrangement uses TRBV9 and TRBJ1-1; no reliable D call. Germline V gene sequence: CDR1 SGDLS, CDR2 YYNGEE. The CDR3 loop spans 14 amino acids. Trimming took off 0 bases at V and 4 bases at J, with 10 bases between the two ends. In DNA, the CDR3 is TGTGCCAGCAGCGTAGATGGGGAGTTCACTGAAGCTTTCTTT. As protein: CASSVDGEFTEAFF.

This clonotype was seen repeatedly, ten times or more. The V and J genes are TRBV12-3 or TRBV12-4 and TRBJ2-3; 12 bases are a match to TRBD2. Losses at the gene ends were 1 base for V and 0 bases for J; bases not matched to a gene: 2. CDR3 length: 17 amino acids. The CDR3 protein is CASSLGTSGISTDTQYF. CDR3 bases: TGTGCCAGCAGTTTAGGGACTAGCGGGATTAGCACAGATACGCAGTATTTT.

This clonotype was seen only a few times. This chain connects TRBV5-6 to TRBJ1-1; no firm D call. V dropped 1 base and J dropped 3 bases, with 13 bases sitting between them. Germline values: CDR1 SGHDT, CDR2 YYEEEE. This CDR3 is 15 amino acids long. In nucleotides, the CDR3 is TGTGCCAGCAGCTTGTTGGTCTTACTCGACACTGAAGCTTTCTTT. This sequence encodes CASSLLVLLDTEAFF. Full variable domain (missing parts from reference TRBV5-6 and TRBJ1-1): DAGVTQSPTHLIKTRGQQVTLRCSPKSGHDTVSWYQQALGQGPQFIFQYYEEEERQRGNFPDRFSGHQFPNYSSELNVNALLLGDSALYLCASSLLVLLDTEAFFGQGTRLTVV.

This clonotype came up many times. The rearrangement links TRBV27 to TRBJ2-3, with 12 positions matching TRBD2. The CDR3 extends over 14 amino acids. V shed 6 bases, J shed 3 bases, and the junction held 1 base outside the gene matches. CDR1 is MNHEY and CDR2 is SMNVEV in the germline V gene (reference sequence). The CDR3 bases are TGTGCCAGCAGGACTAGCGGGAGTACAGATACGCAGTATTTT. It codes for CASRTSGSTDTQYF.

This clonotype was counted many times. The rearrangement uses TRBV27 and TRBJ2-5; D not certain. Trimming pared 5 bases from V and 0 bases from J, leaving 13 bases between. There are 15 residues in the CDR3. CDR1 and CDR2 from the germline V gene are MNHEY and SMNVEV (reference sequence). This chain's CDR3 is CASSPLQEYQETQYF. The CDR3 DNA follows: TGTGCCAGCAGTCCGCTCCAGGAGTACCAAGAGACCCAGTACTTC.

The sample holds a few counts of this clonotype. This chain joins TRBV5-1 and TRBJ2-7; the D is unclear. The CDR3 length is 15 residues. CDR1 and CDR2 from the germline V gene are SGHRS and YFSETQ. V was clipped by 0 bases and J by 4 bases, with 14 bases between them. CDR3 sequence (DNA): TGCGCCAGCAGCTTGGATTCGAACATCTTGTACGAGCAGTACTTC. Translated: CASSLDSNILYEQYF.

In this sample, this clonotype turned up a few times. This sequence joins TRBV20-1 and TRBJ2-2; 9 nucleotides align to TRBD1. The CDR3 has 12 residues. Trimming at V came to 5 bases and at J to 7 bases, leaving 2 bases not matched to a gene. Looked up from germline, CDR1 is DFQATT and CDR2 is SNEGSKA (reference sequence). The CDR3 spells CSAQDRGGELFF. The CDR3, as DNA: TGCAGTGCTCAGGACAGGGGCGGGGAGCTGTTTTTT.

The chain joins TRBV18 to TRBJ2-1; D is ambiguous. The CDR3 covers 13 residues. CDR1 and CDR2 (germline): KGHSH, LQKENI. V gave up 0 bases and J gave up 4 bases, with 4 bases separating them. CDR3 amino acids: CASSPPVYNEQFF. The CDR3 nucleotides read TGTGCCAGCTCACCACCGGTTTACAATGAGCAGTTCTTC.